This passage covers 20 T cell receptor beta chains from one sample sequenced in a study of neurological immune-mediated disorders. TCRdb used MiXCR to reprocess the 5' RACE reads, holding one entry per CDR3 protein. Of 60,000 to 90,000 distinct CDR3 sequences listed, about 9.4% are singletons. The time point: longitudinal time-point 1 (baseline). The sequenced material came from PBMCs. Source of these receptors: a man aged 30-40 years in good health.

At least ten counts were recorded for this clonotype. This chain joins TRBV5-1 and TRBJ2-3; 9 bases are shared with TRBD1. From germline, CDR1 is SGHRS and CDR2 YFSETQ. This CDR3 is 14 amino acids long. Unmatched junction bases numbered 4, after V lost 5 bases and J lost 3 bases. The CDR3 protein is CASRSGQGTDTQYF. The CDR3 nucleotides are TGCGCCAGCAGGTCTGGACAGGGGACAGATACGCAGTATTTT.

Worth noting for this clonotype: Its ends do not fully match the called genes, so a read error is possible. The V and J genes are TRBV7-8 and TRBJ2-7, with TRBD2 matching over 8 bases. The CDR3 spans 13 residues. Per germline, CDR1 SGHVS and CDR2 FQNEAQ. DNA of the CDR3: TGTTCCAGCAGCTTAGCGGGAAGCTACGAGCAGTACTTC. Residues: CSSSLAGSYEQYF.

This clonotype was recorded many times. This chain joins TRBV10-2 and TRBJ1-5; a weak D match, TRBD1 (5 bases). Germline assignment: CDR1 WSHSY and CDR2 SAAADI. V was shortened by 3 bases and J by 1 base, with 10 bases between the two germline ends. The CDR3 runs to 15 residues. As DNA, the CDR3 is TGCGCCAGCAGTGATAGGGGTTTGAGCAATCAGCCCCAGCATTTT. It codes for CASSDRGLSNQPQHF.

This clonotype was observed at least ten times. V is TRBV21-1 and J is TRBJ2-5; whether TRBD1, the table's D call, matches the DNA was not checked. TRBV21-1 is a pseudogene. This CDR3 is 15 amino acids long. The CDR3 loop is CASSKTGQGWETQYF. The DNA of the CDR3 is TGTGCCAGCAGCAAAACCGGACAGGGATGGGAGACCCAGTACTTC.

The chain recombines TRBV6-2 or TRBV6-3 with TRBJ2-6; 9 bases are a match to TRBD2. The ends lost 6 bases at V and 0 bases at J; junction bases unmatched: 6. The germline V gene has CDR1 MNHEY and CDR2 SVGEGT. The CDR3 contains 17 residues. The CDR3 DNA follows: TGTGCCAGCAGCAAACTAGCGGGCCTCTCTGGGGCCAACGTCCTGACTTTC. Amino acids: CASSKLAGLSGANVLTF.

In its sample, this clonotype was seen a few times. This sequence joins TRBV4-2 and TRBJ1-6; possibly TRBD1 for D (5 bases). Trimming took off 0 bases at V and 8 bases at J, with 14 bases between the two ends. The CDR3 has 16 amino acids. Germline V gene sequence: CDR1 LGHNA, CDR2 YNFKEQ. DNA of the CDR3: TGTGCCAGCAGCCAAGATGAGGGGTGGAGGGATTCACCCCTCCACTTT. This translates into CASSQDEGWRDSPLHF.

This clonotype was seen at least ten times. The chain uses TRBV15 and TRBJ1-6; D not certain. Trimming left V 1 base short and J 13 bases short, with 17 bases between. The CDR3 is 15 amino acids. The germline CDR1 and CDR2 sequences are LNHNV and YYDKDF (reference sequence). This chain's CDR3 is CATSRVNLGEAPLHF. The DNA for the CDR3 is TGTGCCACCAGCAGAGTTAACCTCGGCGAGGCGCCCCTCCACTTT.

This clonotype was recorded at least ten times. The CDR3 protein is CSVGGGASNYEQYF. CDR3 sequence (DNA): TGCAGCGTTGGAGGGGGCGCATCCAACTACGAGCAGTACTTC. The chain carries TRBV29-1 and TRBJ2-7; 7 positions agree with TRBD1. This CDR3 spans 14 amino acids. V was pared by 4 bases and J by 3 bases, with 9 bases of the junction left unmatched. Per the germline V gene, CDR1 is SQVTM and CDR2 is ANQGSEA.

This clonotype has only a few counts. This chain connects TRBV4-1 to TRBJ1-5; D is perhaps TRBD1 (5 bases). Germline loops: CDR1 MGHRA, CDR2 YSYEKL. The length of the CDR3 is 15 residues. Trimming left V 1 base short and J 5 bases short, with 12 bases between. CDR3 loop: CASSQGVGDYQPQHF. The CDR3 DNA sequence: TGCGCCAGCAGCCAAGGGGTAGGGGATTATCAGCCCCAGCATTTT.

Only a few counts were recorded for this clonotype. The chain uses TRBV5-5 and TRBJ1-6; 8 nucleotides agree with TRBD1. Germline CDR1 and CDR2: SGHKS and YYEKEE (reference sequence). The V gene end was trimmed by 0 bases and the J gene end by 7 bases; junction bases not matched to a gene: 0. This CDR3 spans 14 amino acids. The CDR3 reads CASSLGQGNSPLHF. Written as DNA, the CDR3 is TGTGCCAGCAGCTTGGGACAGGGGAATTCACCCCTCCACTTT.

This clonotype was counted many times. This chain joins TRBV5-1 and TRBJ2-3; 8 bases map to TRBD1. V trimming: 4 bases; J trimming: 1 base; junction bases outside the gene matches: 5. Per germline, CDR1 SGHRS and CDR2 YFSETQ. The CDR3 extends over 15 amino acids. Written as DNA, the CDR3 is TGCGCCAGCAGCCTACAGACAGGGGGCACAGATACGCAGTATTTT. Translating it yields CASSLQTGGTDTQYF.

This clonotype was picked up many times. The chain joins TRBV5-6 to TRBJ1-4, with 9 bases identical to TRBD1. From germline, CDR1 is SGHDT and CDR2 YYEEEE. The CDR3 consists of 16 residues. The V segment lost 2 bases and the J segment 7 bases; nucleotides outside the gene matches: 9. CDR3: CASSFQIGTGSEKLFF. The CDR3 coding sequence is TGTGCCAGCAGCTTCCAGATCGGGACAGGGAGTGAAAAACTGTTTTTT.

This clonotype was detected ten times or more. V is TRBV2 and J is TRBJ2-7; D remains ambiguous. The germline CDR1 and CDR2 sequences are SNHLY and FYNNEI. V lost 9 bases and J lost 0, with 12 bases in between. This CDR3 comprises 13 residues. The CDR3 sequence is CASAVDVSYEQYF. CDR3 coding DNA: TGTGCCAGTGCTGTGGATGTCTCCTACGAGCAGTACTTC.

This clonotype was seen only once. A read error is possible here, since a much larger clone lies one base away. J is TRBJ2-1 and V is TRBV12-3 or TRBV12-4, with D unclear. V dropped 7 bases and J dropped 5 bases, with 15 bases sitting between them. The CDR3 loop spans 14 amino acids. The CDR3 sequence: CASKKWTANNEQFF. DNA for the CDR3: TGTGCCAGCAAGAAGTGGACGGCGAACAATGAGCAGTTCTTC.

Ten or more counts support this clonotype. This chain links TRBV5-6 with TRBJ1-2; TRBD1 might be the D (5 bases). This CDR3 region has 14 residues. Germline V lookup: CDR1 SGHDT, CDR2 YYEEEE. Trimming cost V 0 bases and J 5 bases, with 11 bases left between them. The CDR3 region has the DNA TGTGCCAGCAGCTTGGCGACAGCATTTTATGGCTACACCTTC. This gives the protein CASSLATAFYGYTF.

The genes are TRBV5-1 and TRBJ2-7; D is uncertain. Germline lookup yields CDR1 SGHRS and CDR2 YFSETQ. V was shortened by 5 bases and J by 6 bases, with 18 bases between the two germline ends. This CDR3 spans 14 amino acids. The CDR3 DNA follows: TGCGCCAGCAGTCCGGACCTCGCCTCGTCCGAGCAGTACTTC. Protein sequence: CASSPDLASSEQYF.

This clonotype showed up many times. The chain recombines TRBV7-2 with TRBJ2-7; 8 bases are shared with TRBD2. The CDR3 is made up of 14 amino acids. Unmatched junction bases numbered 6, after V lost 4 bases and J lost 4 bases. Germline loops: CDR1 SGHTA, CDR2 FQGNSA. The DNA for the CDR3 is TGTGCCAGCAGCTCTCCGGGAGGGAGTTACGAGCAGTACTTC. Translating it yields CASSSPGGSYEQYF.

This clonotype was recorded many times. The rearrangement links TRBV5-1 to TRBJ1-4; D is possibly TRBD1 (6 bases). Germline CDR1 and CDR2: SGHRS and YFSETQ. Deletions cut 1 base from V and 6 bases from J, with 13 bases between. The CDR3 covers 15 residues. The CDR3 sequence: CASSLSGQSYEKLFF. CDR3 nucleotide sequence: TGCGCCAGCAGCTTGTCTGGACAGTCATATGAAAAACTGTTTTTT.

This clonotype was seen many times. The rearrangement joins TRBV10-2 to TRBJ2-7; D unclear. The ends were cut back, 0 bases at V and 1 base at J, with 22 bases in the middle. The germline V gene encodes CDR1 WSHSY and CDR2 SAAADI. This CDR3 is built from 19 residues. This chain's CDR3 is CASSESQRSFRNQSYEQYF. In nucleotides, the CDR3 is TGCGCCAGCAGTGAGTCGCAGAGGTCCTTTCGGAACCAGTCCTACGAGCAGTACTTC.

This clonotype appeared many times. The J gene is TRBJ2-3, the V gene TRBV7-8; perhaps D is TRBD1 or TRBD2 (5 bases each). This CDR3 is 15 amino acids long. V lost 2 bases, J lost 0 bases, and 9 bases lay in between. Germline V gene lookup returns CDR1 SGHVS and CDR2 FQNEAQ. The CDR3 DNA reads as TGTGCCAGCAGCTTAAGGGACGGAAGCACAGATACGCAGTATTTT. Protein product: CASSLRDGSTDTQYF.